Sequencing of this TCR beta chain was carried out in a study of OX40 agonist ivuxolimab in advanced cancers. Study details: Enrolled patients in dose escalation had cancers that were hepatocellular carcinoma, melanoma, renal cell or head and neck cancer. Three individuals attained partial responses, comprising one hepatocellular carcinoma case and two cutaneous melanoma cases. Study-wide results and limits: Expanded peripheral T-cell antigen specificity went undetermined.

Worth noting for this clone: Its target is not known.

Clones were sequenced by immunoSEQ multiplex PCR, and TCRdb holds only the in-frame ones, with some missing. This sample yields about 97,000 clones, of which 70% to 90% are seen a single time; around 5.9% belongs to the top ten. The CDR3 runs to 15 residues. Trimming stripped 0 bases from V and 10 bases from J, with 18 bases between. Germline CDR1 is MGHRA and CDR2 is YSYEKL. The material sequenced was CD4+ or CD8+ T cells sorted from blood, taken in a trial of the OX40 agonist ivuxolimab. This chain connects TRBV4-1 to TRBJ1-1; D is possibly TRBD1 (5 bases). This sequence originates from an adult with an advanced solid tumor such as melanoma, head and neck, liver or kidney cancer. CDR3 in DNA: TGCGCCAGCAGCCAAGATCGGGCCGGGGGTGGACGAGCTTTCTTT. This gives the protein CASSQDRAGGGRAFF.